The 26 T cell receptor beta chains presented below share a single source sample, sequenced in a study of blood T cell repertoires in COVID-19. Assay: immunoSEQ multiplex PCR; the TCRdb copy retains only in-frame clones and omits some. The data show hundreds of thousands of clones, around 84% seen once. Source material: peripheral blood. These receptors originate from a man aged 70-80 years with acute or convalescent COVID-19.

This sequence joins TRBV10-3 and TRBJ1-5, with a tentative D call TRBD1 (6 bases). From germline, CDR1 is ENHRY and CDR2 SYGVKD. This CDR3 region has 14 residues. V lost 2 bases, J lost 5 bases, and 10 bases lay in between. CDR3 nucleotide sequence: TGTGCCATCAGTGAGGGACAGACCGATCAGCCCCAGCATTTT. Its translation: CAISEGQTDQPQHF.

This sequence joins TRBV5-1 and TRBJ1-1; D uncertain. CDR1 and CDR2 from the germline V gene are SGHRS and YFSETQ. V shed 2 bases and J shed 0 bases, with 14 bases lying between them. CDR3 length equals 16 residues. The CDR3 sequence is CASSFAGGSMNTEAFF. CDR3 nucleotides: TGCGCCAGCAGCTTCGCAGGAGGATCCATGAACACTGAAGCTTTCTTT.

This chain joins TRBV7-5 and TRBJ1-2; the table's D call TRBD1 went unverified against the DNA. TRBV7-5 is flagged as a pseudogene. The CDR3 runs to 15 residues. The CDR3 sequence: CVRSIEGQGHYGYTF. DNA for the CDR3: TGTGTCAGAAGCATAGAGGGACAGGGGCACTATGGCTACACCTTC.

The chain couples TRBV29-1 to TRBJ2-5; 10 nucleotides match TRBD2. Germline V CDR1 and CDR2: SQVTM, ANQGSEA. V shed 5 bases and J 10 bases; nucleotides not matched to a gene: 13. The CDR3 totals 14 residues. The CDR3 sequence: CSVLAGEPGRDQYF. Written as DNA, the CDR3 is TGCAGCGTTCTAGCGGGGGAGCCGGGCCGGGACCAGTACTTC.

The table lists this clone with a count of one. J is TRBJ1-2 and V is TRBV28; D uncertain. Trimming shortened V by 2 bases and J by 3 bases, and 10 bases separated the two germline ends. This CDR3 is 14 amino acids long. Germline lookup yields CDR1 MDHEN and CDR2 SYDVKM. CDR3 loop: CASSLGGFHYGYTF. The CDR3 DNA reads TGTGCCAGCAGTTTAGGAGGGTTTCACTATGGCTACACCTTC.

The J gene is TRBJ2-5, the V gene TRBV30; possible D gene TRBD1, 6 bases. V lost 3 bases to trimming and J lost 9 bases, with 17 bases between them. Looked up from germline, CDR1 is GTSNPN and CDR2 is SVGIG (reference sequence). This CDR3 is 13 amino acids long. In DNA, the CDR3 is TGTGCCTGGAGATCCCAGGCCCCAGGGGCCCAGTACTTC. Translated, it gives CAWRSQAPGAQYF.

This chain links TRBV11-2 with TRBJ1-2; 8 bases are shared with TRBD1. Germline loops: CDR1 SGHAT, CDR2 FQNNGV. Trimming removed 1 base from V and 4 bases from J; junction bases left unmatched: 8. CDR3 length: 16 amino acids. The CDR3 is CASSLGPWTGPYGYTF. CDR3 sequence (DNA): TGTGCCAGCAGCTTAGGCCCCTGGACAGGGCCCTATGGCTACACCTTC.

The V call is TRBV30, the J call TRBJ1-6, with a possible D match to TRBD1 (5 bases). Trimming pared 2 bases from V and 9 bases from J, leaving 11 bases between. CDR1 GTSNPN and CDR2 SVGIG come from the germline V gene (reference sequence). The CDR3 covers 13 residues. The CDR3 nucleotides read TGTGCCTGGAGTTTAAGGGGCTTTTCACCCCTCCACTTT. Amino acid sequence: CAWSLRGFSPLHF.

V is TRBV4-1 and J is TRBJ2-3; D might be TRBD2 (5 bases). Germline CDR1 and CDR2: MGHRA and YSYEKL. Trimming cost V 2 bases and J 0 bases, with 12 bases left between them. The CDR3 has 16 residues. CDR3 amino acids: CASSQSGRPSTDTQYF. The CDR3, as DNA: TGCGCCAGCAGCCAAAGCGGTAGACCCAGCACAGATACGCAGTATTTT.

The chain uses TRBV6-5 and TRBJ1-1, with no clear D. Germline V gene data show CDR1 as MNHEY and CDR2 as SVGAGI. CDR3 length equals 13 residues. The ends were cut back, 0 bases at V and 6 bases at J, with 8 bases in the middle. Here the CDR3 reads CASSYSGRAEAFF. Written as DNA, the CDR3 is TGTGCCAGCAGTTACTCTGGCCGGGCTGAAGCTTTCTTT.

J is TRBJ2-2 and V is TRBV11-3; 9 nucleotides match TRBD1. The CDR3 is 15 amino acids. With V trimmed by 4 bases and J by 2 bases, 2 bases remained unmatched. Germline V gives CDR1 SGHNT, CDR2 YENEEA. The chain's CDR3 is CASSSGQGNTGELFF. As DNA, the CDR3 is TGTGCCAGCAGCTCGGGACAGGGAAACACCGGGGAGCTGTTTTTT.

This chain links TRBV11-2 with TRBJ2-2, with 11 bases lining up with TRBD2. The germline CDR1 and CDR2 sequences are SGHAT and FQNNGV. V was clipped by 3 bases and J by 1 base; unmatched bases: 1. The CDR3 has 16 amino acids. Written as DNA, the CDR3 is TGTGCCAGCAGCTTTGGACTAGCGGGGAACACCGGGGAGCTGTTTTTT. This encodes CASSFGLAGNTGELFF.

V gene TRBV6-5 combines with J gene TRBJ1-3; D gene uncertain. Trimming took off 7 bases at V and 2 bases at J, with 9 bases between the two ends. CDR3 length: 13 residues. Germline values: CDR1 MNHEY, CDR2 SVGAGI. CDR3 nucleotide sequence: TGTGCCAGCACACTTGATACTGGAAACACCATATATTTT. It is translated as CASTLDTGNTIYF.

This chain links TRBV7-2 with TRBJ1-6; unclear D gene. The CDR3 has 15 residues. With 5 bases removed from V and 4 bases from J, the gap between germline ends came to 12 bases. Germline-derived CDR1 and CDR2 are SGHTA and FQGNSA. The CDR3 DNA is TGTGCCAGCAGCCCACGATCGGGGTATAATTCACCCCTCCACTTT. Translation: CASSPRSGYNSPLHF.

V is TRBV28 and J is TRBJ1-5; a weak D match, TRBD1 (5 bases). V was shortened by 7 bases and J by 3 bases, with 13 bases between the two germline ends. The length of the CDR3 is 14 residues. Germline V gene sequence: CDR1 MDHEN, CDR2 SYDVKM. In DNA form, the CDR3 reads TGTGCCAGCACCACGACAGAAGTCAATCAGCCCCAGCATTTT. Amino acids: CASTTTEVNQPQHF.

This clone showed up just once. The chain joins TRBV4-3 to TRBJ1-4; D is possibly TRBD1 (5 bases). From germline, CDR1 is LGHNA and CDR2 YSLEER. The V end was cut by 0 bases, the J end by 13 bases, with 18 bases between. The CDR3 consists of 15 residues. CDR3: CASSQEGRRGSRLFF. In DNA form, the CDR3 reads TGCGCCAGCAGCCAAGAGGGGCGGCGGGGGTCTAGACTGTTTTTT.

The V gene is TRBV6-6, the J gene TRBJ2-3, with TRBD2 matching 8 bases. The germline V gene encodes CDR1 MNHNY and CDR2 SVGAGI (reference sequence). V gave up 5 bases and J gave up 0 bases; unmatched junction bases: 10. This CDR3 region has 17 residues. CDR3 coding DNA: TGTGCCAGCAGTCCCGCGGGTAGACTAGCGAGCACAGATACGCAGTATTTT. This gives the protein CASSPAGRLASTDTQYF.

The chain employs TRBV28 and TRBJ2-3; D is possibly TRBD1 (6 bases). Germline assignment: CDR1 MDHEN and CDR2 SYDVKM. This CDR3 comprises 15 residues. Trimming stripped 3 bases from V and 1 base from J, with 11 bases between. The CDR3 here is CASSLPQGGTDTQYF. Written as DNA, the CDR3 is TGTGCCAGCAGTTTGCCACAGGGCGGCACAGATACGCAGTATTTT.

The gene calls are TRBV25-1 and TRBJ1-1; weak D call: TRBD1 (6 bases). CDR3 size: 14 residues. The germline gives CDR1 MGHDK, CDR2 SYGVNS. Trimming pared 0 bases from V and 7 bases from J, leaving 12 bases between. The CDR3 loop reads CASSEYGGRSEAFF. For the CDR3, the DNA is TGTGCCAGCAGTGAATACGGGGGGCGCAGTGAAGCTTTCTTT.

In DNA form, the CDR3 reads TGTGCCAGCAAACGGGACTTTAATTGGGGTGAGCAGTTCTTC. It translates to CASKRDFNWGEQFF. The chain employs TRBV6-4 and TRBJ2-1; D possibly corresponds to TRBD2 (6 bases). Germline V gene data show CDR1 as MRHNA and CDR2 as SNTAGT. CDR3 length: 14 residues. Trimming removed 7 bases at V and 9 bases at J, with 19 bases between.

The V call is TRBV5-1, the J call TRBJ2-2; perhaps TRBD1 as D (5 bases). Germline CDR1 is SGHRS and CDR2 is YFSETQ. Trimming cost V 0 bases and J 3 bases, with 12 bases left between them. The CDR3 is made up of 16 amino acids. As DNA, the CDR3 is TGCGCCAGCAGCTTGGTGGCAGGGTGGGACACCGGGGAGCTGTTTTTT. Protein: CASSLVAGWDTGELFF.

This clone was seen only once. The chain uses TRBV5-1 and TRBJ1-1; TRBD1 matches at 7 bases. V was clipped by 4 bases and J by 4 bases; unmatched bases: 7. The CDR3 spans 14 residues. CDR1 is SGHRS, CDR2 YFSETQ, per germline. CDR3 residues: CASSLSRGSTEAFF. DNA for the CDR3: TGCGCCAGCAGCCTTTCCAGGGGGAGCACTGAAGCTTTCTTT.

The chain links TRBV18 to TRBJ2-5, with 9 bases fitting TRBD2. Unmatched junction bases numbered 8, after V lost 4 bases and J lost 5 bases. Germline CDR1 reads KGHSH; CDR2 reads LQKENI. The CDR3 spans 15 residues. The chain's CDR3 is CASSRLAGVGETQYF. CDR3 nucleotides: TGTGCCAGCTCACGATTAGCGGGAGTTGGCGAGACCCAGTACTTC.

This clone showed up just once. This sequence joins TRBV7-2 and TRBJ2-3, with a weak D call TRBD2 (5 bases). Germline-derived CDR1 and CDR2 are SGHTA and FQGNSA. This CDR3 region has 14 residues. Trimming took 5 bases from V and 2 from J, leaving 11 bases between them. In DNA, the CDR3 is TGTGCCAGCAGCCCAGCGGTAAACACAGATACGCAGTATTTT. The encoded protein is CASSPAVNTDTQYF.

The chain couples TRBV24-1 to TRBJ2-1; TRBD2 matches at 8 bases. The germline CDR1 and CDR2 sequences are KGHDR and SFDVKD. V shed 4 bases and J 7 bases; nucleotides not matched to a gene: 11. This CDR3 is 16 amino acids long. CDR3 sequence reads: CATSDRGASGYNEQFF. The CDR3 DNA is TGTGCCACCAGTGACCGCGGGGCTAGCGGGTATAATGAGCAGTTCTTC.

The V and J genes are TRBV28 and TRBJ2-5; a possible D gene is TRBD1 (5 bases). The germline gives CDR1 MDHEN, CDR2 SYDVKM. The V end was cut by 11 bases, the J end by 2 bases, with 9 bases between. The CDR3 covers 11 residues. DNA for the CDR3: TGTGCCTGTAGGGGACAAGAGACCCAGTACTTC. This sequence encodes CACRGQETQYF. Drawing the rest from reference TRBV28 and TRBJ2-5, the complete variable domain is DVKVTQSSRYLVKRTGEKVFLECVQDMDHENMFWYRQDPGLGLRLIYFSYDVKMKEKGDIPEGYSVSREKKERFSLILESASTNQTSMYLCACRGQETQYFGPGTRLLVL.